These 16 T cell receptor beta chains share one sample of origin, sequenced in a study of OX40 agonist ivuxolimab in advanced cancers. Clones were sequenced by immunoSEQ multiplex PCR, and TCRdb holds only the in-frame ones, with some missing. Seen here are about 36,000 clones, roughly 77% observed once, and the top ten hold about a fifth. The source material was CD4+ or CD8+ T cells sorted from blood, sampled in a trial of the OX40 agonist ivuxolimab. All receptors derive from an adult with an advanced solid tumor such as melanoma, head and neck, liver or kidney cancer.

The CDR3 is CASSPGDVLTYEQYF. The DNA for the CDR3 is TGTGCCAGCAGCCCTGGGGACGTCCTTACCTACGAGCAGTACTTC. The chain joins TRBV7-8 to TRBJ2-5; either TRBD1 or TRBD2 may fit D (5 bases each). The last part of the DNA fits TRBJ2-7 better; the J call may be wrong. Germline assignment: CDR1 SGHVS and CDR2 FQNEAQ. The CDR3 runs 15 residues.

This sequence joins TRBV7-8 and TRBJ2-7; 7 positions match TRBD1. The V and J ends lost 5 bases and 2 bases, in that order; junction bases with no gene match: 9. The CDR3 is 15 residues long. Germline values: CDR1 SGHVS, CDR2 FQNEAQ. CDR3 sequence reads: CASSPYRGRTYEQYF. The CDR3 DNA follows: TGTGCCAGCAGCCCATACAGGGGAAGGACCTACGAGCAGTACTTC.

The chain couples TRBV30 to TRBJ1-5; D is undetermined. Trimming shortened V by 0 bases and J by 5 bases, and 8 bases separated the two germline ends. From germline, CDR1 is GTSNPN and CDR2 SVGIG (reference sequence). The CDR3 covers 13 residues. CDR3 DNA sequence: TGTGCCTGGAGTGTAGAGGGAGATCAGCCCCAGCATTTT. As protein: CAWSVEGDQPQHF.

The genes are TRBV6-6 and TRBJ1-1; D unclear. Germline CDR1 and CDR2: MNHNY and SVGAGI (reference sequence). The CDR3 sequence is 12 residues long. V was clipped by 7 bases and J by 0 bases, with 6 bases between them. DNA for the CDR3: TGTGCCAGCATTCGGTTGAACACTGAAGCTTTCTTT. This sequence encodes CASIRLNTEAFF.

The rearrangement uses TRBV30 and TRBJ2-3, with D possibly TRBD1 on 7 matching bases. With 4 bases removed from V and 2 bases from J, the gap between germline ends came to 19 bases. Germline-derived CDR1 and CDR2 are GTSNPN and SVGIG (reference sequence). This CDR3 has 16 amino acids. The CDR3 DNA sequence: TGTGCCTGGAATGGAGGGGGCCCAAACGACACAGATACGCAGTATTTT. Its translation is CAWNGGGPNDTDTQYF.

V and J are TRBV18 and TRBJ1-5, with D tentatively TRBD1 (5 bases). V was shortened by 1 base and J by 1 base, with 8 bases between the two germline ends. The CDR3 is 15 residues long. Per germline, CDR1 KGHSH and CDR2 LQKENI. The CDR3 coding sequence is TGTGCCAGCTCACCACTGGGGGAGAGCAATCAGCCCCAGCATTTT. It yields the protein CASSPLGESNQPQHF.

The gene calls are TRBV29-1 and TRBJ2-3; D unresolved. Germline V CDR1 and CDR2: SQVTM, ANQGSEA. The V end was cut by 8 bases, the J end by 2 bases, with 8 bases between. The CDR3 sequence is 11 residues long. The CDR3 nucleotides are TGCAGCAGTGGTCCCACAGATACGCAGTATTTT. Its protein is CSSGPTDTQYF.

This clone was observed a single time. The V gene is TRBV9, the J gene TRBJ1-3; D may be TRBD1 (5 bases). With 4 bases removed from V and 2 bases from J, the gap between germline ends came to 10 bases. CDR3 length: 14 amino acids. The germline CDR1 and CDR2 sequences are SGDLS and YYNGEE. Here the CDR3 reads CASSLGRTGNTIYF. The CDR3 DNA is TGTGCCAGCAGCCTGGGACGGACTGGAAACACCATATATTTT.

The CDR3 is CASSQDSYEQYF. DNA of the CDR3: TGTGCCAGCAGCCAGGATTCCTACGAGCAGTACTTC. The chain carries TRBV7-2 and TRBJ2-7, with D unclear. The V and J ends lost 5 bases and 1 base respectively, with 6 bases between them. This CDR3 region has 12 residues. In germline, CDR1 is SGHTA, CDR2 FQGNSA. The variable domain in full, completed from reference TRBV7-2 and TRBJ2-7, reads GAGVSQSPSNKVTEKGKDVELRCDPISGHTALYWYRQSLGQGLEFLIYFQGNSAPDKSGLPSDRFSAERTGGSVSTLTIQRTQQEDSAVYLCASSQDSYEQYFGPGTRLTVT.

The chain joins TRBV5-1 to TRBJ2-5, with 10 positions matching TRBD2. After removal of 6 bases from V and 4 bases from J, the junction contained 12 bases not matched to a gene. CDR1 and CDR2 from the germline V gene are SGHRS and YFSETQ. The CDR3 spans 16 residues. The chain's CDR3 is CASNGASGSVVETQYF. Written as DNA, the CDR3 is TGCGCCAGCAACGGAGCTAGCGGGAGTGTAGTAGAGACCCAGTACTTC.

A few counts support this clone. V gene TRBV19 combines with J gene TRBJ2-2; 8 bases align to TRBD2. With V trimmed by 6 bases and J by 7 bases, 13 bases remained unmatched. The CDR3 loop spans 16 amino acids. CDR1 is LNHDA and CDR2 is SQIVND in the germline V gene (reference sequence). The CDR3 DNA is TGTGCCAGTAGAAGGGGAAGCGGGAGTCTCGGCGGGGAGCTGTTTTTT. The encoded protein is CASRRGSGSLGGELFF.

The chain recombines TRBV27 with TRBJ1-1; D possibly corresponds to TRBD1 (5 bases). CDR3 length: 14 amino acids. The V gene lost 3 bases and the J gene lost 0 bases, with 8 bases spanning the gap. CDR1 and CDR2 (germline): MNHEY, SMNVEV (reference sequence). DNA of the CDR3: TGTGCCAGCAGTTTCGGGGGGTTGAACACTGAAGCTTTCTTT. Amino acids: CASSFGGLNTEAFF.

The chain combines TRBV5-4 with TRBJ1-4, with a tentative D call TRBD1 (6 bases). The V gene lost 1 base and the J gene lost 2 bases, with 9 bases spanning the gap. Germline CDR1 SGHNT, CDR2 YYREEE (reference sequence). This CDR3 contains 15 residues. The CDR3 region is CASSLRQGTNEKLFF. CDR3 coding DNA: TGTGCCAGCAGCTTGCGGCAGGGGACTAATGAAAAACTGTTTTTT.

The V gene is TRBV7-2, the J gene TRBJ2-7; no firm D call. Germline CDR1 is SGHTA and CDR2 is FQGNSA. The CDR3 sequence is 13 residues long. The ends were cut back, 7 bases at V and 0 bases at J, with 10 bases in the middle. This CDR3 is CASTKPSSYEQYF. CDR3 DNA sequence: TGTGCCAGCACGAAGCCGAGCTCCTACGAGCAGTACTTC.

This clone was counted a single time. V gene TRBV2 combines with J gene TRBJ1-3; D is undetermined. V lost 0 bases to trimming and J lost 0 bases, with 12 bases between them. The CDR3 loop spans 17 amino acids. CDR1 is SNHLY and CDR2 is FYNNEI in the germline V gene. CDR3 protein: CASSEARASLSGNTIYF. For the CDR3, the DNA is TGTGCCAGCAGTGAAGCGCGGGCGAGCCTCTCTGGAAACACCATATATTTT.

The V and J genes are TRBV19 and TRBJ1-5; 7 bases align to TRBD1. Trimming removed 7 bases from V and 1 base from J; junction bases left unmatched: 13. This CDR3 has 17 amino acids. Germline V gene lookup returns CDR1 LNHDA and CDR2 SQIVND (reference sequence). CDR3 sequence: CASTLSGRGRSNQPQHF. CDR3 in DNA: TGTGCCAGTACCCTGAGTGGGAGGGGGCGAAGCAATCAGCCCCAGCATTTT.